These T cell receptor beta chains were read from a single sample in a study of blood T cell repertoires in COVID-19. Measured with immunoSEQ multiplex PCR; TCRdb has only the in-frame clones, and not every one. The data show over 65,000 clones, with 75% to 90% seen just once and roughly 1.1% held by the top ten. The sequencing input was peripheral blood. The receptor source for this set is a human donor in a cohort sampled during active COVID-19. The CDR3 runs from the conserved cysteine through the conserved F or W. D genes are given only for firm matches. Where a row states a size, it is once, few, many or the class of an expanded clone; other rows omit it.

clone_size: -; d_call: -; v_call: TRBV11-3; j_call: TRBJ2-7; cdr3_aa: CASSLDTGLAYEQYF; cdr3_nt: TGTGCCAGCAGCTTAGATACGGGACTTGCCTACGAGCAGTACTTC
clone_size: -; d_call: -; v_call: TRBV5-1; j_call: TRBJ1-1; cdr3_aa: CASSIQGGENTEAFF; cdr3_nt: TGCGCCAGCAGCATACAGGGTGGTGAGAACACTGAAGCTTTCTTT
clone_size: -; d_call: TRBD2; v_call: TRBV27; j_call: TRBJ2-7; cdr3_aa: CASSFSTSFPSGKRDGQYF; cdr3_nt: TGTGCCAGCAGTTTTTCGACCTCATTTCCTAGCGGGAAAAGAGACGGGCAGTACTTC
clone_size: medium-sized; d_call: -; v_call: TRBV6-5; j_call: TRBJ1-3; cdr3_aa: CASSYALGLAGNTIYF; cdr3_nt: TGTGCCAGCAGTTACGCCCTTGGGTTAGCAGGAAACACCATATATTTT
clone_size: -; d_call: TRBD1; v_call: TRBV27; j_call: TRBJ2-7; cdr3_aa: CASSGGTGADEQYF; cdr3_nt: TGTGCCAGCAGTGGTGGGACAGGGGCTGACGAGCAGTACTTC
clone_size: few; d_call: -; v_call: TRBV5-1; j_call: TRBJ2-7; cdr3_aa: CASTSGAYEQYF; cdr3_nt: TGCGCCAGCACATCAGGGGCCTACGAGCAGTACTTC
clone_size: -; d_call: -; v_call: TRBV30; j_call: TRBJ1-1; cdr3_aa: CAWRGGAEAFF; cdr3_nt: TGTGCCTGGAGGGGGGGGGCCGAAGCTTTCTTT
clone_size: -; d_call: TRBD1; v_call: TRBV30; j_call: TRBJ1-2; cdr3_aa: CAWSRFQGDGYTF; cdr3_nt: TGTGCCTGGAGTAGGTTTCAGGGGGATGGCTACACCTTC
clone_size: -; d_call: -; v_call: TRBV18; j_call: TRBJ1-2; cdr3_aa: CASFTAGLNYGYTF; cdr3_nt: TGTGCCAGTTTCACTGCGGGCCTTAACTATGGCTACACCTTC
clone_size: -; d_call: -; v_call: TRBV7-3; j_call: TRBJ1-2; cdr3_aa: CASSPNGGEGYTF; cdr3_nt: TGTGCCAGCAGCCCAAACGGGGGTGAGGGCTACACCTTC
clone_size: -; d_call: -; v_call: TRBV15; j_call: TRBJ1-3; cdr3_aa: CATSRAGLISGNTIYF; cdr3_nt: TGTGCCACCAGCAGAGCCGGTCTGATCTCTGGAAACACCATATATTTT
clone_size: -; d_call: -; v_call: TRBV28; j_call: TRBJ2-2; cdr3_aa: CASSLRRAGELFF; cdr3_nt: TGTGCCAGCAGTTTGCGGCGGGCCGGGGAGCTGTTTTTT
clone_size: -; d_call: -; v_call: TRBV5-4; j_call: TRBJ2-3; cdr3_aa: CASSRQGSGTDTQYF; cdr3_nt: TGTGCCAGCAGTCGCCAGGGAAGCGGCACAGATACGCAGTATTTT
clone_size: -; d_call: -; v_call: TRBV7-2; j_call: TRBJ1-2; cdr3_aa: CASSLDGAPYYGYTF; cdr3_nt: TGTGCCAGCAGCTTAGATGGGGCCCCGTACTATGGCTACACCTTC
clone_size: -; d_call: -; v_call: TRBV4-1; j_call: TRBJ1-4; cdr3_aa: CASSQVPGANEKLFF; cdr3_nt: TGCGCCAGCAGCCAAGTCCCAGGGGCCAATGAAAAACTGTTTTTT
clone_size: -; d_call: TRBD2; v_call: TRBV5-1; j_call: TRBJ2-7; cdr3_aa: CASSFGAGVYEQYF; cdr3_nt: TGCGCCAGCAGCTTCGGAGCGGGAGTGTACGAGCAGTACTTC
clone_size: -; d_call: TRBD1; v_call: TRBV6-5; j_call: TRBJ2-2; cdr3_aa: CASSRTGRNTGELFF; cdr3_nt: TGTGCCAGCAGTCGGACAGGGCGGAACACCGGGGAGCTGTTTTTT
clone_size: -; d_call: TRBD2; v_call: TRBV7-7; j_call: TRBJ2-1; cdr3_aa: CASSSSNSGGNEQFF; cdr3_nt: TGTGCCAGCAGCTCCTCTAATAGCGGGGGAAATGAGCAGTTCTTC
clone_size: few; d_call: TRBD2; v_call: TRBV6-2/TRBV6-3; j_call: TRBJ2-5; cdr3_aa: CASSFSKRDFQETQYF; cdr3_nt: TGTGCCAGCAGTTTTTCGAAGCGGGACTTCCAAGAGACCCAGTACTTC
clone_size: -; d_call: -; v_call: TRBV7-2; j_call: TRBJ2-2; cdr3_aa: CASSLNTNTGELFF; cdr3_nt: TGTGCCAGCAGCTTAAACACGAACACCGGGGAGCTGTTTTTT
clone_size: -; d_call: -; v_call: TRBV2; j_call: TRBJ2-4; cdr3_aa: CASSEGTYPSALAKNIQYF; cdr3_nt: TGTGCCAGCAGTGAAGGGACTTATCCTAGCGCGCTAGCCAAAAACATTCAGTACTTC
clone_size: -; d_call: TRBD1; v_call: TRBV5-1; j_call: TRBJ1-2; cdr3_aa: CASGPGTAPYGYTF; cdr3_nt: TGCGCCAGCGGACCCGGGACAGCACCTTATGGCTACACCTTC
clone_size: -; d_call: TRBD2; v_call: TRBV27; j_call: TRBJ2-7; cdr3_aa: CASSSLADIQYEQYF; cdr3_nt: TGTGCCAGCAGTTCACTAGCGGATATTCAATACGAGCAGTACTTC
clone_size: -; d_call: -; v_call: TRBV28; j_call: TRBJ1-2; cdr3_aa: CASSLGLNNYGYTF; cdr3_nt: TGTGCCAGCAGTCTGGGACTTAATAACTATGGCTACACCTTC
clone_size: -; d_call: -; v_call: TRBV18; j_call: TRBJ1-1; cdr3_aa: CASSPSQGNTEAFF; cdr3_nt: TGTGCCAGCTCACCCTCTCAGGGGAACACTGAAGCTTTCTTT
clone_size: -; d_call: -; v_call: TRBV7-2; j_call: TRBJ1-1; cdr3_aa: CASSLGAGLNTEAFF; cdr3_nt: TGTGCCAGCAGCTTAGGGGCGGGACTGAACACTGAAGCTTTCTTT
clone_size: -; d_call: -; v_call: TRBV15; j_call: TRBJ1-4; cdr3_aa: CATSRDREEQIEKLFF; cdr3_nt: TGTGCCACCAGCAGAGATCGGGAGGAACAGATCGAAAAACTGTTTTTT
clone_size: -; d_call: -; v_call: TRBV5-4; j_call: TRBJ2-2; cdr3_aa: CALGEGANTGELFF; cdr3_nt: TGTGCCCTAGGGGAAGGGGCAAACACCGGGGAGCTGTTTTTT
clone_size: -; d_call: TRBD1; v_call: TRBV10-3; j_call: TRBJ2-2; cdr3_aa: CAINSGQVLGELFF; cdr3_nt: TGTGCCATAAATTCGGGACAGGTGCTCGGGGAGCTGTTTTTT
clone_size: -; d_call: TRBD2; v_call: TRBV9; j_call: TRBJ2-5; cdr3_aa: CASSVAQGRAGAETQYF; cdr3_nt: TGTGCCAGCAGCGTAGCTCAGGGGAGAGCGGGAGCGGAGACCCAGTACTTC